The 26 T cell receptor beta chains below all came from one sample that was sequenced in a study of blood T cell repertoires in COVID-19. Here immunoSEQ multiplex PCR was the method, and the copy in TCRdb shows in-frame clones only, minus some. The top ten hold 2.5% to 3% of the sample, which has about 73,000 clones, roughly 84% seen once. Material: peripheral blood. The receptors shown here come from a man at least 80 years old with active or convalescent COVID-19.

The chain carries TRBV5-5 and TRBJ2-7, with a tentative D call TRBD1 (5 bases). V lost 0 bases and J 3 bases, leaving 10 bases between the germline ends. The CDR3 consists of 14 residues. Germline CDR1 SGHKS, CDR2 YYEKEE (reference sequence). The CDR3 bases are TGTGCCAGCAGCTTGGGTCAGGGCGTCTACGAGCAGTACTTC. Encoded protein: CASSLGQGVYEQYF.

The CDR3 DNA reads TGTGCCAGCAGCTTAGACAGGACTAAAGAGACCCAGTACTTC. It specifies CASSLDRTKETQYF. The chain employs TRBV7-9 and TRBJ2-5; tentatively, D is TRBD2 (6 bases). The CDR3 contains 14 residues. Trimming shortened V by 1 base and J by 3 bases, and 9 bases separated the two germline ends. From germline, CDR1 is SEHNR and CDR2 FQNEAQ (reference sequence).

This clone occurred once. The V call is TRBV6-5, the J call TRBJ1-5, with unresolved D. Germline CDR1 and CDR2: MNHEY and SVGAGI. V lost 2 bases, J lost 5 bases, and 7 bases lay in between. The CDR3 has 13 residues. The CDR3 DNA sequence: TGTGCCAGCAGTTACGAAAGAGATCAGCCCCAGCATTTT. As protein: CASSYERDQPQHF.

The chain has TRBV19 and TRBJ1-4; perhaps TRBD1 as D (5 bases). V was trimmed by 8 bases and J by 4 bases, leaving 20 bases between them. The CDR3 runs to 16 residues. Germline CDR1 LNHDA, CDR2 SQIVND (reference sequence). CDR3 residues: CASSWGVAGGNEKLFF. CDR3 nucleotide sequence: TGTGCCAGTTCTTGGGGGGTGGCCGGAGGTAATGAAAAACTGTTTTTT.

This rearrangement joins TRBV6-5 to TRBJ2-7; 7 bases align to TRBD1. J lost 3 bases, V lost 7 bases, and 3 bases had no gene match. This CDR3 has 12 residues. Germline assignment: CDR1 MNHEY and CDR2 SVGAGI. The DNA of the CDR3 is TGTGCCAGCATGGACAGGAGCTACGAGCAGTACTTC. Translated, it gives CASMDRSYEQYF.

The chain is built from TRBV20-1 and TRBJ2-7, with D maybe TRBD2 (5 bases). CDR1 is DFQATT and CDR2 is SNEGSKA in the germline V gene (reference sequence). The CDR3 is made up of 12 amino acids. The V gene lost 3 bases and the J gene lost 3 bases, with 9 bases spanning the gap. The CDR3 bases are TGCAGTGCTAGTTACGGGGACTACGAGCAGTACTTC. This sequence encodes CSASYGDYEQYF.

The rearrangement joins TRBV6-5 to TRBJ2-3; TRBD2 matches at 11 bases. V shed 7 bases, J shed 4 bases, and the junction held 7 bases outside the gene matches. CDR1 is MNHEY and CDR2 is SVGAGI in the germline V gene. There are 15 residues in the CDR3. The CDR3, as DNA: TGTGCCAGCACGTGGGCTAGCGGGGGGTCAGATACGCAGTATTTT. Protein product: CASTWASGGSDTQYF.

The chain is built from TRBV2 and TRBJ1-4; 8 positions match TRBD1. Trimming cost V 6 bases and J 7 bases; bases outside gene matches: 7. The germline CDR1 and CDR2 sequences are SNHLY and FYNNEI. The CDR3 spans 14 residues. As DNA, the CDR3 is TGTGCCAGCAGCGAGACAGGGGTTGGTGAAAAACTGTTTTTT. It specifies CASSETGVGEKLFF.

The V gene is TRBV5-1, the J gene TRBJ2-3; D is uncertain. CDR1 and CDR2 from the germline V gene are SGHRS and YFSETQ. The CDR3 contains 14 residues. Trimming shortened V by 4 bases and J by 2 bases, and 11 bases separated the two germline ends. The chain's CDR3 is CASSPETNTDTQYF. CDR3 DNA sequence: TGCGCCAGCAGCCCAGAGACAAACACAGATACGCAGTATTTT.

This clone has only one observation. The chain couples TRBV6-6 to TRBJ2-1; D gene uncertain. The CDR3 covers 11 residues. Germline-derived CDR1 and CDR2 are MNHNY and SVGAGI (reference sequence). Trimming cost V 6 bases and J 8 bases, with 8 bases left between them. CDR3 region: CASSRRDEQFF. For the CDR3, the DNA is TGTGCCAGCAGCCGACGAGATGAGCAGTTCTTC.

The chain joins TRBV5-1 to TRBJ1-1; D is possibly TRBD1 (6 bases). Deletions cut 4 bases from V and 0 bases from J, with 22 bases between. CDR3 length: 18 residues. Germline V CDR1 and CDR2: SGHRS, YFSETQ. CDR3 protein: CASSPRGGSSNMNTEAFF. CDR3 DNA: TGCGCCAGCAGCCCAAGGGGGGGCTCCAGCAATATGAACACTGAAGCTTTCTTT.

The chain joins TRBV6-7 to TRBJ1-1; the D is unclear. TRBV6-7 is known as an ORF, though its function is uncertain. This CDR3 comprises 13 residues. V lost 3 bases and J 0 bases, leaving 5 bases between the germline ends. CDR3 protein: CASSYTVNTEAFF. The CDR3 DNA reads TGTGCCAGCAGTTATACAGTGAACACTGAAGCTTTCTTT.

There are a few counts of this clone. The CDR3, as DNA: TGTGCCAGCAGCTTAGAACGAGTTCATGGCTACACCTTC. It yields the protein CASSLERVHGYTF. The chain is built from TRBV11-2 and TRBJ1-2; unclear D gene. The ends were cut back, 0 bases at V and 6 bases at J, with 8 bases in the middle. CDR1 and CDR2 from the germline V gene are SGHAT and FQNNGV. The CDR3 is 13 amino acids.

J is TRBJ2-7 and V is TRBV2; no firm D call. The CDR3 has 11 amino acids. Between the trimmed V and J ends, which lost 5 bases and 5 bases, there was a span of 7 bases. Germline values: CDR1 SNHLY, CDR2 FYNNEI. The CDR3 nucleotides are TGTGCCAGCAGTTACCTAAACGAGCAGTACTTC. Translated, it gives CASSYLNEQYF.

The chain employs TRBV19 and TRBJ1-5, with 8 bases identical to TRBD1. V shed 8 bases, J shed 2 bases, and the junction held 8 bases outside the gene matches. The CDR3 consists of 15 residues. The germline CDR1 and CDR2 sequences are LNHDA and SQIVND (reference sequence). CDR3 in DNA: TGTGCCAGTCAGACTCCGGGACAGGGCAATCAGCCCCAGCATTTT. This gives the protein CASQTPGQGNQPQHF.

The rearrangement uses TRBV5-6 and TRBJ1-5, with D tentatively TRBD1 (5 bases). The CDR3 length is 15 residues. From germline, CDR1 is SGHDT and CDR2 YYEEEE. The V end was cut by 4 bases, the J end by 0 bases, with 11 bases between. The DNA of the CDR3 is TGTGCCAGCAGCAGAGCAGGGATTAGCAATCAGCCCCAGCATTTT. It is translated as CASSRAGISNQPQHF.

V gene TRBV7-2 combines with J gene TRBJ2-7; D possibly corresponds to TRBD1 (5 bases). The CDR3 runs to 16 residues. The V gene lost 1 base and the J gene lost 4 bases, with 17 bases spanning the gap. Germline CDR1 reads SGHTA; CDR2 reads FQGNSA. CDR3 in DNA: TGTGCCAGCAGCTTAGGCGACAGACGGTCAAGGTACGAGCAGTACTTC. Translation: CASSLGDRRSRYEQYF.

The chain employs TRBV2 and TRBJ1-5, with unresolved D. CDR3 size: 14 residues. The germline CDR1 and CDR2 sequences are SNHLY and FYNNEI. V gave up 5 bases and J gave up 3 bases, with 11 bases separating them. The CDR3: CASSSVSNNQPQHF. CDR3 coding DNA: TGTGCCAGCAGTTCCGTCTCTAACAATCAGCCCCAGCATTTT. Complete variable domain (other parts from reference TRBV2 and TRBJ1-5): EPEVTQTPSHQVTQMGQEVILRCVPISNHLYFYWYRQILGQKVEFLVSFYNNEISEKSEIFDDQFSVERPDGSNFTLKIRSTKLEDSAMYFCASSSVSNNQPQHFGDGTRLSIL.

This rearrangement joins TRBV11-3 to TRBJ2-5, with TRBD2 identical over 9 bases. CDR3 size: 16 residues. Unmatched junction bases numbered 5, after V lost 1 base and J lost 2 bases. Germline V gives CDR1 SGHNT, CDR2 YENEEA. CDR3 residues: CASSLVAGGPQETQYF. The CDR3, as DNA: TGTGCCAGCAGCTTAGTTGCGGGAGGGCCTCAAGAGACCCAGTACTTC. Looking up the rest from reference TRBV11-3 and TRBJ2-5 gives the full variable domain: EAGVVQSPRYKIIEKKQPVAFWCNPISGHNTLYWYLQNLGQGPELLIRYENEEAVDDSQLPKDRFSAERLKGVDSTLKIQPAELGDSAVYLCASSLVAGGPQETQYFGPGTRLLVL.

The gene calls are TRBV30 and TRBJ1-4; 7 bases are a match to TRBD1. Germline loops: CDR1 GTSNPN, CDR2 SVGIG (reference sequence). J was trimmed by 1 base and V by 2 bases; bases with no gene match: 7. There are 16 residues in the CDR3. The CDR3: CAWSPRTGGTNEKLFF. The CDR3 coding sequence is TGTGCCTGGAGTCCCCGGACAGGCGGAACTAATGAAAAACTGTTTTTT.

This clone is a singleton in its sample. The V and J genes are TRBV28 and TRBJ2-7; perhaps TRBD2 as D (5 bases). The CDR3 contains 13 residues. V dropped 1 base and J dropped 7 bases, with 11 bases sitting between them. Germline lookup yields CDR1 MDHEN and CDR2 SYDVKM. The CDR3 DNA reads TGTGCCAGCAGTTTATCCCACACGGGAGAGCAGTACTTC. It encodes CASSLSHTGEQYF.

The chain combines TRBV5-6 with TRBJ1-5, with 8 positions matching TRBD1. Germline-derived CDR1 and CDR2 are SGHDT and YYEEEE. V was clipped by 3 bases and J by 5 bases; unmatched bases: 4. This CDR3 region has 14 residues. The DNA of the CDR3 is TGTGCCAGCAGCTCGACAGGGGACTATCAGCCCCAGCATTTT. Encoded protein: CASSSTGDYQPQHF. The full variable domain, completed using reference TRBV5-6 and TRBJ1-5, is DAGVTQSPTHLIKTRGQQVTLRCSPKSGHDTVSWYQQALGQGPQFIFQYYEEEERQRGNFPDRFSGHQFPNYSSELNVNALLLGDSALYLCASSSTGDYQPQHFGDGTRLSIL.

The rearrangement links TRBV5-1 to TRBJ2-4; TRBD2 matches at 12 bases. The ends lost 0 bases at V and 7 bases at J; junction bases unmatched: 5. This CDR3 is 16 amino acids long. CDR1 is SGHRS and CDR2 is YFSETQ in the germline V gene. CDR3 bases: TGCGCCAGCAGCTTGGAGACTAGCGGGGGAAGGAACATTCAGTACTTC. Encoded protein: CASSLETSGGRNIQYF.

The rearrangement links TRBV11-3 to TRBJ2-1; no clear D gene. Germline V lookup: CDR1 SGHNT, CDR2 YENEEA. This CDR3 has 14 residues. The V and J ends lost 0 bases and 2 bases respectively, with 5 bases between them. The CDR3: CASSLDSTYNEQFF. DNA for the CDR3: TGTGCCAGCAGCTTAGATTCTACCTACAATGAGCAGTTCTTC.

The chain couples TRBV6-5 to TRBJ1-5; tentative D call: TRBD1 (5 bases). V shed 5 bases and J shed 4 bases, with 9 bases lying between them. The CDR3 runs to 13 residues. The germline gives CDR1 MNHEY, CDR2 SVGAGI. CDR3 amino acids: CASSLQVNQPQHF. The CDR3 bases are TGTGCCAGCAGTCTACAGGTTAATCAGCCCCAGCATTTT.

This chain's CDR3 is CASRRLEFTGELFF. The CDR3 DNA is TGTGCCAGCAGGAGGCTAGAGTTCACCGGGGAGCTGTTTTTT. The chain carries TRBV6-5 and TRBJ2-2; D gene uncertain. CDR1 and CDR2 (germline): MNHEY, SVGAGI. Deletions cut 6 bases from V and 4 bases from J, with 12 bases between. The CDR3 length is 14 residues.